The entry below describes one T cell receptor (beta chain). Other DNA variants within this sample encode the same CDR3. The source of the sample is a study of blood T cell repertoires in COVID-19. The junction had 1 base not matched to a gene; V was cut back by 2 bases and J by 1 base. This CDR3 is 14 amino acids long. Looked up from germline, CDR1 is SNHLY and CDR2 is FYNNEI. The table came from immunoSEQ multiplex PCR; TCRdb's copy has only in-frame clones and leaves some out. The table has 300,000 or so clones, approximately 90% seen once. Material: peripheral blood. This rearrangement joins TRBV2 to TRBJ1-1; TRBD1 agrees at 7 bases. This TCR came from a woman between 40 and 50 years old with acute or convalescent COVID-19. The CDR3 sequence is CASSERQGNTEAFF. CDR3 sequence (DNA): TGTGCCAGCAGTGAAAGACAGGGGAACACTGAAGCTTTCTTT. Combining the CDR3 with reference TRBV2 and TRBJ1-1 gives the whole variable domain EPEVTQTPSHQVTQMGQEVILRCVPISNHLYFYWYRQILGQKVEFLVSFYNNEISEKSEIFDDQFSVERPDGSNFTLKIRSTKLEDSAMYFCASSERQGNTEAFFGQGTRLTVV.